This T cell receptor (beta chain) is drawn from a study of shared clonotypes between healthy human individuals. Notes on the study in general: Naive CD4 clonotypes were shared across several donors at roughly 5%. Only blood underwent sampling, and tissue repertoires likely differ.

In the case of this clone: Its matching antigen is unknown.

Method: immunoSEQ multiplex PCR; TCRdb's copy keeps in-frame clones and lacks some. The table has 2 million to 2.5 million clones, 95% seen once. The germline gives CDR1 SNHLY, CDR2 FYNNEI. The V and J ends lost 6 bases and 4 bases, in that order; junction bases with no gene match: 9. There are 15 residues in the CDR3. V is TRBV2 and J is TRBJ2-3, with 8 positions matching TRBD1. Material: naive CD4+ T cells sorted from blood. As to subset: CD45RA+ positively selected. The source is a man in his late teens or twenties in good health. The CDR3 DNA reads TGTGCCAGCAGCAGTGAACAGGGGGTTTCAGATACGCAGTATTTT. Translating gives CASSSEQGVSDTQYF.